These 21 T cell receptor beta chains share one sample of origin, sequenced in a study of blood T cell repertoires in COVID-19. Only in-frame clones appear in the TCRdb table, and some are missing; sequencing was by immunoSEQ multiplex PCR. In the table there are tens of thousands of clones, 78% of which are singletons. The specimen sequenced was peripheral blood. These receptors were collected from a man aged 65-85 years with COVID-19, enrolled during active disease.

This sequence joins TRBV7-2 and TRBJ2-2; D might be TRBD2 (6 bases). Germline loops: CDR1 SGHTA, CDR2 FQGNSA. This CDR3 is built from 16 residues. Trimming pared 4 bases from V and 2 bases from J, leaving 14 bases between. CDR3 nucleotides: TGTGCCAGCAGCTCTCAGGGACTCAGTAACACCGGGGAGCTGTTTTTT. It codes for CASSSQGLSNTGELFF.

The rearrangement joins TRBV3-1 (or the pseudogene TRBV3-2) to TRBJ1-1, with 12 bases identical to TRBD1. The CDR3 sequence is 16 residues long. The J segment lost 1 base and the V segment lost 7 bases, leaving 7 bases of the junction unmatched. Germline V gene sequence: CDR1 LGHDT, CDR2 YNNKEL (reference sequence). For the CDR3, the DNA is TGTGCCAGCACAAAGGGACAGGGGGCTGGGAACACTGAAGCTTTCTTT. Translation gives CASTKGQGAGNTEAFF.

This chain joins TRBV5-1 and TRBJ1-2; 7 bases are shared with TRBD1. The V segment lost 4 bases and the J segment 3 bases; nucleotides outside the gene matches: 3. Germline CDR1 SGHRS, CDR2 YFSETQ. The CDR3 is 13 residues long. This CDR3 reads CASSMGQYYGYTF. The CDR3 DNA is TGCGCCAGCAGCATGGGACAGTACTATGGCTACACCTTC.

This clone was detected once. V and J are TRBV10-1 and TRBJ2-7; 12 nucleotides match TRBD2. Trimming cost V 4 bases and J 7 bases; bases outside gene matches: 5. This CDR3 comprises 14 residues. Germline V CDR1 and CDR2: WNHNN, SYGVQD (reference sequence). CDR3 in amino acids: CASSVLAGGGEQYF. In nucleotides, the CDR3 is TGCGCCAGCAGTGTACTAGCGGGAGGAGGAGAGCAGTACTTC.

This clone has a single count. CDR3 DNA: TGTGCCAGCAGCTTTCGGACAGGGGCAGGCGAGCAGTACTTC. Translated: CASSFRTGAGEQYF. The chain couples TRBV7-9 to TRBJ2-7, with 9 bases aligning to TRBD1. Germline loops: CDR1 SEHNR, CDR2 FQNEAQ (reference sequence). CDR3 length: 14 residues. V trimming: 3 bases; J trimming: 6 bases; junction bases outside the gene matches: 6.

This clone was seen a few times. This rearrangement joins TRBV11-3 to TRBJ2-1, with 13 bases identical to TRBD2. V dropped 4 bases and J dropped 7; count of bases not matched to a gene: 4. Germline V gene data show CDR1 as SGHNT and CDR2 as YENEEA. CDR3 size: 15 residues. In DNA, the CDR3 is TGTGCCAGCAGCTACGGGACTAGCGGGATGAATGAGCAGTTCTTC. It codes for CASSYGTSGMNEQFF.

The rearrangement joins TRBV4-2 to TRBJ1-3, with no clear D. The CDR3 is made up of 16 amino acids. With 4 bases removed from V and 0 bases from J, the gap between germline ends came to 13 bases. Germline CDR1 reads LGHNA; CDR2 reads YNFKEQ. DNA of the CDR3: TGTGCCAGCAGCCTTACCGACGGGATCTCTGGAAACACCATATATTTT. Protein product: CASSLTDGISGNTIYF.

The chain joins TRBV4-1 to TRBJ2-3, with 9 bases matching TRBD2. The CDR3 is made up of 19 amino acids. V was clipped by 1 base and J by 7 bases; unmatched bases: 18. Germline lookup yields CDR1 MGHRA and CDR2 YSYEKL. This CDR3 reads CASSQGLVGSGSSGYTQYF. The CDR3 region has the DNA TGCGCCAGCAGCCAAGGTCTAGTCGGTAGCGGGAGTTCAGGGTATACGCAGTATTTT.

The chain links TRBV6-5 to TRBJ1-1; D possibly corresponds to TRBD1 (5 bases). CDR1 is MNHEY and CDR2 is SVGAGI in the germline V gene. The CDR3 length is 13 residues. Trimming pared 7 bases from V and 0 bases from J, leaving 9 bases between. As DNA, the CDR3 is TGTGCCAGCACCGGGACTCTGAACACTGAAGCTTTCTTT. It translates to CASTGTLNTEAFF.

A word on this clone: The sample carries other DNA sequences with the same CDR3. The J gene is TRBJ1-2, the V gene TRBV7-9; possibly TRBD1 for D (5 bases). This CDR3 contains 13 residues. CDR1 is SEHNR, CDR2 FQNEAQ, per germline (reference sequence). V was pared by 5 bases and J by 4 bases, with 11 bases between. CDR3 sequence (DNA): TGTGCCAGCAGCCCCAGGGTCAGCTATGGCTACACCTTC. Translating it yields CASSPRVSYGYTF.

This clone was observed a handful of times. J is TRBJ2-2 and V is TRBV18, with 10 bases matching TRBD2. Germline V lookup: CDR1 KGHSH, CDR2 LQKENI. The V and J ends lost 10 bases and 3 bases, in that order; junction bases with no gene match: 5. CDR3 length equals 14 residues. The CDR3, as DNA: TGTGCCATCGGAAGCGGGAGGGACACCGGGGAGCTGTTTTTT. It yields the protein CAIGSGRDTGELFF.

The chain is built from TRBV6-5 and TRBJ2-3; D ambiguous. The CDR3 runs to 12 residues. In germline, CDR1 is MNHEY, CDR2 SVGAGI. With 6 bases removed from V and 6 bases from J, the gap between germline ends came to 10 bases. CDR3 in amino acids: CASSPSPDTQYF. CDR3 sequence (DNA): TGTGCCAGCAGCCCCTCCCCGGATACGCAGTATTTT.

The chain recombines TRBV28 with TRBJ1-2; 10 bases are a match to TRBD1. Per germline, CDR1 MDHEN and CDR2 SYDVKM. V shed 4 bases and J 8 bases; nucleotides not matched to a gene: 10. The CDR3 contains 15 residues. CDR3 in amino acids: CASSSPDRGASGYTF. The DNA for the CDR3 is TGTGCCAGCAGTTCCCCGGACAGGGGGGCGTCCGGCTACACCTTC.

V usage is TRBV7-2 and J usage is TRBJ2-3; 9 bases agree with TRBD1. Trimming removed 4 bases from V and 7 bases from J; junction bases left unmatched: 9. The CDR3 totals 15 residues. Germline assignment: CDR1 SGHTA and CDR2 FQGNSA. CDR3 sequence reads: CASSSDRGGRNTQYF. The CDR3 DNA reads TGTGCCAGCAGCTCTGACAGGGGGGGGCGGAATACGCAGTATTTT. Looking up the rest from reference TRBV7-2 and TRBJ2-3 gives the full variable domain: GAGVSQSPSNKVTEKGKDVELRCDPISGHTALYWYRQSLGQGLEFLIYFQGNSAPDKSGLPSDRFSAERTGGSVSTLTIQRTQQEDSAVYLCASSSDRGGRNTQYFGPGTRLTVL.

The V gene is TRBV30, the J gene TRBJ2-2, with D perhaps matching TRBD1 (5 bases). CDR1 is GTSNPN and CDR2 is SVGIG in the germline V gene (reference sequence). Trimming pared 0 bases from V and 5 bases from J, leaving 7 bases between. The CDR3 length is 13 residues. DNA of the CDR3: TGTGCCTGGAGTGTGGGGCAGACCGGGGAGCTGTTTTTT. Translating it yields CAWSVGQTGELFF.

V is TRBV12-3 or TRBV12-4 and J is TRBJ1-4; D is undetermined. CDR3 size: 13 residues. V was trimmed by 3 bases and J by 8 bases, leaving 10 bases between them. CDR3 sequence reads: CASSLGIGEKLFF. For the CDR3, the DNA is TGTGCCAGCAGTTTGGGCATAGGAGAAAAACTGTTTTTT.

The chain has TRBV29-1 and TRBJ2-1; no firm D call. With 7 bases removed from V and 10 bases from J, the gap between germline ends came to 14 bases. The germline V gene encodes CDR1 SQVTM and CDR2 ANQGSEA. The CDR3 is 11 residues long. CDR3 DNA sequence: TGCAGCGGATACCTATTCTTGGAGCAGTTCTTC. It yields the protein CSGYLFLEQFF.

This rearrangement joins TRBV5-1 to TRBJ1-1; D call uncertain. Trimming took off 4 bases at V and 6 bases at J, with 19 bases between the two ends. This CDR3 region has 15 residues. CDR1 is SGHRS and CDR2 is YFSETQ in the germline V gene. The CDR3 DNA reads TGCGCCAGCAGCCGTAGTTGGCAGGTCAACGCTGAAGCTTTCTTT. The encoded protein is CASSRSWQVNAEAFF.

The V gene is TRBV7-8, the J gene TRBJ2-7; no reliable D call. Trimming shortened V by 1 base and J by 5 bases, and 9 bases separated the two germline ends. Germline V CDR1 and CDR2: SGHVS, FQNEAQ. The CDR3 is 13 amino acids. The CDR3 sequence: CASSLGELHEQYF. CDR3 coding DNA: TGTGCCAGCAGCTTAGGTGAGCTCCACGAGCAGTACTTC.

V is TRBV6-2 or TRBV6-3 and J is TRBJ2-4; D unclear. Trimming took 4 bases from V and 0 from J, leaving 16 bases between them. The CDR3 spans 17 residues. From germline, CDR1 is MNHEY and CDR2 SVGEGT. The CDR3 region is CASSFPHLTLAKNIQYF. The CDR3 bases are TGTGCCAGCAGTTTTCCTCACTTGACTCTAGCCAAAAACATTCAGTACTTC.

This chain uses TRBV20-1 with TRBJ1-4, with a tentative D call TRBD1 (5 bases). This CDR3 is built from 15 residues. CDR1 and CDR2 from the germline V gene are DFQATT and SNEGSKA (reference sequence). Trimming shortened V by 3 bases and J by 7 bases, and 18 bases separated the two germline ends. This CDR3 is CSASGGGGYGEKLFF. CDR3 in DNA: TGCAGTGCTAGTGGCGGGGGGGGTTATGGTGAAAAACTGTTTTTT.